Below, 28 T cell receptor beta chains from the same sample are listed, as sequenced in a study of shared clonotypes between healthy human individuals. The method was immunoSEQ multiplex PCR; TCRdb's version includes in-frame clones alone and lacks a portion of them. This sample carries a few million clones, around nine tenths of them seen once, and the ten largest clones take about 0.13%. Sequenced sample: naive CD4+ T cells sorted from blood. Subset: CD45RA+ positively selected. The receptors shown here come from a man aged 18 to 30 in good health.

V is TRBV9 and J is TRBJ1-3; no definite D call. Trimming removed 4 bases from V and 2 bases from J, with 13 bases in between. The V gene's germline CDR1 is SGDLS and CDR2 YYNGEE. The CDR3 has 15 amino acids. CDR3 coding DNA: TGTGCCAGCAGCTCCACTCAAGAGGCTGGAAACACCATATATTTT. Translated: CASSSTQEAGNTIYF.

The rearrangement links TRBV10-3 to TRBJ2-7; 13 nucleotides match TRBD2. CDR1 is ENHRY, CDR2 SYGVKD, per germline. Trimming took 5 bases from V and 4 from J; bases not matched to a gene: 5. The CDR3 has 15 residues. This CDR3 is CAISRLAGGVYEQYF. For the CDR3, the DNA is TGTGCCATCAGTAGACTAGCGGGAGGTGTTTACGAGCAGTACTTC.

The chain recombines TRBV7-2 with TRBJ1-2; tentatively, D is TRBD1 (5 bases). The CDR3 has 13 residues. The V gene lost 5 bases and the J gene lost 13 bases, with 20 bases spanning the gap. The V gene's germline CDR1 is SGHTA and CDR2 FQGNSA. CDR3 DNA sequence: TGTGCCAGCAGCGGTGGGGGGGGACGATCGGCCACCTTC. As protein: CASSGGGGRSATF.

The J gene is TRBJ1-2, the V gene TRBV29-1; unclear D gene. The CDR3 totals 11 residues. Trimming stripped 3 bases from V and 6 bases from J, with 8 bases between. Germline V gives CDR1 SQVTM, CDR2 ANQGSEA. CDR3 bases: TGCAGCGTTGAGGAGGCCAATGGCTACACCTTC. Its protein is CSVEEANGYTF. Full variable domain (rest looked up from reference TRBV29-1 and TRBJ1-2): SAVISQKPSRDICQRGTSLTIQCQVDSQVTMMFWYRQQPGQSLTLIATANQGSEATYESGFVIDKFPISRPNLTFSTLTVSNMSPEDSSIYLCSVEEANGYTFGSGTRLTVV.

The chain has TRBV5-1 and TRBJ2-7; either TRBD1 or TRBD2 may supply D (6 bases each). This CDR3 comprises 16 residues. Germline-derived CDR1 and CDR2 are SGHRS and YFSETQ. Trimming stripped 4 bases from V and 4 bases from J, with 21 bases between. CDR3: CASSQSGALGGYEQYF. CDR3 in DNA: TGCGCCAGCAGCCAGTCAGGGGCCTTGGGGGGATACGAGCAGTACTTC. Looking up the rest from reference TRBV5-1 and TRBJ2-7 gives the full variable domain: KAGVTQTPRYLIKTRGQQVTLSCSPISGHRSVSWYQQTPGQGLQFLFEYFSETQRNKGNFPGRFSGRQFSNSRSEMNVSTLELGDSALYLCASSQSGALGGYEQYFGPGTRLTVT.

The chain employs TRBV2 and TRBJ2-7; 11 nucleotides line up with TRBD1. This CDR3 has 15 amino acids. The germline gives CDR1 SNHLY, CDR2 FYNNEI. J was trimmed by 6 bases and V by 5 bases; bases with no gene match: 9. CDR3 region: CASSLNPGTGGEQYF. CDR3 nucleotides: TGTGCCAGCAGTTTGAATCCCGGGACAGGGGGCGAGCAGTACTTC. Full variable domain (remainder filled in from reference TRBV2 and TRBJ2-7): EPEVTQTPSHQVTQMGQEVILRCVPISNHLYFYWYRQILGQKVEFLVSFYNNEISEKSEIFDDQFSVERPDGSNFTLKIRSTKLEDSAMYFCASSLNPGTGGEQYFGPGTRLTVT.

The chain uses TRBV28 and TRBJ1-4; D call uncertain. The germline CDR1 and CDR2 sequences are MDHEN and SYDVKM. The V end was cut by 5 bases, the J end by 7 bases, with 14 bases between. CDR3 length equals 14 residues. CDR3 bases: TGTGCCAGCAGTAGTTCAGGAATTCGTGAAAAACTGTTTTTT. As protein: CASSSSGIREKLFF.

The CDR3: CASSQEGYEQYF. The DNA of the CDR3 is TGTGCCAGCAGCCAAGAAGGGTACGAGCAGTACTTC. The V call is TRBV2, the J call TRBJ2-7; D not certain. This CDR3 comprises 12 residues. Looked up from germline, CDR1 is SNHLY and CDR2 is FYNNEI. With 6 bases removed from V and 4 bases from J, the gap between germline ends came to 10 bases.

The V gene is TRBV11-2, the J gene TRBJ2-3, with D hard to call. CDR1 is SGHAT, CDR2 FQNNGV, per germline. This CDR3 region has 14 residues. Trimming took off 4 bases at V and 1 base at J, with 9 bases between the two ends. CDR3 nucleotides: TGTGCCAGCAGCTCGAGTTGGGGCACAGATACGCAGTATTTT. It translates to CASSSSWGTDTQYF. Filled out from reference TRBV11-2 and TRBJ2-3, the complete variable domain reads EAGVAQSPRYKIIEKRQSVAFWCNPISGHATLYWYQQILGQGPKLLIQFQNNGVVDDSQLPKDRFSAERLKGVDSTLKIQPAKLEDSAVYLCASSSSWGTDTQYFGPGTRLTVL.

This clone was recorded once. The V and J genes are TRBV6-1 and TRBJ2-7, with 10 positions matching TRBD1. Per germline, CDR1 MNHNS and CDR2 SASEGT. The CDR3 spans 16 residues. V was pared by 3 bases and J by 6 bases, with 11 bases of the junction left unmatched. The CDR3, as DNA: TGTGCCAGCAGTGAGGGACAGGGGCCCCCCCTCGGCGAGCAGTACTTC. This gives the protein CASSEGQGPPLGEQYF.

This chain links TRBV4-1 with TRBJ2-7, with D possibly TRBD1 on 6 matching bases. The germline gives CDR1 MGHRA, CDR2 YSYEKL. Trimming took 4 bases from V and 4 from J, leaving 17 bases between them. There are 15 residues in the CDR3. The CDR3 sequence is CASSPRGRGFYEQYF. The DNA of the CDR3 is TGCGCCAGCAGCCCGAGGGGCAGGGGATTTTACGAGCAGTACTTC.

CDR3: CASSATGLLNEQYF. CDR3 nucleotide sequence: TGTGCCAGCAGCGCCACAGGGCTTTTGAACGAGCAGTACTTC. The V gene is TRBV9, the J gene TRBJ2-7; possible D gene TRBD1, 6 bases. This CDR3 region has 14 residues. Trimming stripped 3 bases from V and 5 bases from J, with 15 bases between. Germline lookup yields CDR1 SGDLS and CDR2 YYNGEE.

The chain employs TRBV10-2 and TRBJ1-4; D is ambiguous. The ends were cut back, 6 bases at V and 7 bases at J, with 12 bases in the middle. CDR1 and CDR2 from the germline V gene are WSHSY and SAAADI. There are 13 residues in the CDR3. The CDR3 DNA reads as TGCGCCAGCAGCGTACTGGGAGCTGAAAAACTGTTTTTT. This sequence encodes CASSVLGAEKLFF.

This chain links TRBV10-1 with TRBJ2-7, with D maybe TRBD2 (5 bases). Germline CDR1 and CDR2: WNHNN and SYGVQD (reference sequence). Trimming shortened V by 7 bases and J by 3 bases, and 22 bases separated the two germline ends. The CDR3 covers 16 residues. The CDR3 protein is CASNPGPSGRIYEQYF. For the CDR3, the DNA is TGCGCCAGCAACCCGGGCCCCAGCGGCCGAATCTACGAGCAGTACTTC.

V gene TRBV6-1 combines with J gene TRBJ1-1, with D uncertain. The V and J ends lost 2 bases and 8 bases respectively, with 9 bases between them. CDR1 and CDR2 from the germline V gene are MNHNS and SASEGT. The CDR3 is 12 residues long. The CDR3 protein is CASSEPGPEAFF. The DNA for the CDR3 is TGTGCCAGCAGTGAACCCGGGCCCGAAGCTTTCTTT.

This chain uses TRBV10-1 with TRBJ2-2, with D perhaps matching TRBD1 or TRBD2 (5 bases each). Germline assignment: CDR1 WNHNN and CDR2 SYGVQD (reference sequence). Trimming stripped 6 bases from V and 3 bases from J, with 8 bases between. The CDR3 loop spans 13 amino acids. The CDR3: CASSLGDTGELFF. The DNA of the CDR3 is TGCGCCAGCAGCCTGGGGGACACCGGGGAGCTGTTTTTT.

The chain couples TRBV15 to TRBJ2-1; TRBD2 matches 14 bases. Germline lookup yields CDR1 LNHNV and CDR2 YYDKDF (reference sequence). After removal of 2 bases from V and 1 base from J, the junction contained 10 bases not matched to a gene. This CDR3 has 20 residues. DNA of the CDR3: TGTGCCACCAGCAGAACCTCCGGGACTAGCGGGGGAGGATCCTACAATGAGCAGTTCTTC. Translating gives CATSRTSGTSGGGSYNEQFF. Full variable domain (rest looked up from reference TRBV15 and TRBJ2-1): DAMVIQNPRYQVTQFGKPVTLSCSQTLNHNVMYWYQQKSSQAPKLLFHYYDKDFNNEADTPDNFQSRRPNTSFCFLDIRSPGLGDTAMYLCATSRTSGTSGGGSYNEQFFGPGTRLTVL.

The V call is TRBV2, the J call TRBJ2-3; no reliable D call. The CDR3 totals 15 residues. CDR1 and CDR2 from the germline V gene are SNHLY and FYNNEI. With 7 bases removed from V and 2 bases from J, the gap between germline ends came to 16 bases. The CDR3 loop reads CASTPGWAATDTQYF. The CDR3 bases are TGTGCCAGCACCCCCGGGTGGGCAGCCACAGATACGCAGTATTTT.

The chain has TRBV5-1 and TRBJ1-2, with D possibly TRBD1 on 6 matching bases. Trimming took off 2 bases at V and 5 bases at J, with 25 bases between the two ends. This CDR3 comprises 18 residues. Germline V gene sequence: CDR1 SGHRS, CDR2 YFSETQ. The CDR3 loop is CASSFHSLGALTGYGYTF. As DNA, the CDR3 is TGCGCCAGCAGCTTCCATTCTTTGGGGGCGCTTACTGGATATGGCTACACCTTC. The whole variable domain, filled in from reference TRBV5-1 and TRBJ1-2, reads KAGVTQTPRYLIKTRGQQVTLSCSPISGHRSVSWYQQTPGQGLQFLFEYFSETQRNKGNFPGRFSGRQFSNSRSEMNVSTLELGDSALYLCASSFHSLGALTGYGYTFGSGTRLTVV.

The rearrangement uses TRBV19 and TRBJ2-1; the D gene is possibly TRBD2 (6 bases). CDR3 length: 15 residues. Germline-derived CDR1 and CDR2 are LNHDA and SQIVND (reference sequence). Trimming pared 1 base from V and 2 bases from J, leaving 9 bases between. CDR3 sequence reads: CASSIAGVPYNEQFF. CDR3 DNA: TGTGCCAGTAGTATAGCGGGAGTCCCCTACAATGAGCAGTTCTTC.

The chain links TRBV6-6 to TRBJ1-4; D is unclear. Germline-derived CDR1 and CDR2 are MNHNY and SVGAGI (reference sequence). Trimming took off 0 bases at V and 8 bases at J, with 16 bases between the two ends. The CDR3 covers 16 residues. CDR3 protein: CASSYSQKRLGEKLFF. The CDR3 region has the DNA TGTGCCAGCAGTTACTCCCAAAAAAGATTGGGGGAAAAACTGTTTTTT.

The CDR3 here is CASSLGSSGSDEQFF. In DNA form, the CDR3 reads TGCGCCAGCAGCTTGGGATCTAGCGGGAGTGATGAGCAGTTCTTC. V usage is TRBV5-1 and J usage is TRBJ2-1; 10 nucleotides line up with TRBD2. The length of the CDR3 is 15 residues. V gave up 0 bases and J gave up 8 bases; unmatched junction bases: 5. Germline V gives CDR1 SGHRS, CDR2 YFSETQ.

This clone was counted a single time. The chain is built from TRBV6-5 and TRBJ2-6; unclear D gene. The V end lost 7 bases, the J end lost 0 bases, and 7 bases lay between the germline ends. The germline gives CDR1 MNHEY, CDR2 SVGAGI. CDR3 length equals 14 residues. The CDR3 nucleotides are TGTGCCAGCAAAGCACCCTCTGGGGCCAACGTCCTGACTTTC. Translating it yields CASKAPSGANVLTF.

The V and J genes are TRBV5-8 and TRBJ1-2; D is unresolved. This CDR3 region has 15 residues. V lost 0 bases and J lost 7, with 16 bases in between. Looked up from germline, CDR1 is SGHTS and CDR2 is YDEGEE. The CDR3 spells CASSLVQDRRSGYTF. The DNA of the CDR3 is TGTGCCAGCAGCTTGGTTCAGGATCGTCGGTCTGGCTACACCTTC.

J is TRBJ1-1 and V is TRBV9; 10 nucleotides line up with TRBD1. Germline CDR1 reads SGDLS; CDR2 reads YYNGEE. This CDR3 has 16 amino acids. Trimming cost V 0 bases and J 0 bases; bases outside gene matches: 2. The CDR3 loop is CASSVGTGGVNTEAFF. CDR3 bases: TGTGCCAGCAGCGTAGGGACAGGGGGGGTGAACACTGAAGCTTTCTTT.

The V and J genes are TRBV6-1 and TRBJ2-2, with TRBD1 matching over 7 bases. CDR3 length: 16 amino acids. Germline V gene lookup returns CDR1 MNHNS and CDR2 SASEGT. V lost 1 base and J lost 0; bases outside the gene matches: 2. The CDR3 nucleotides read TGTGCCAGCAGTGAAGAGGGGACAGCGAACACCGGGGAGCTGTTTTTT. Encoded protein: CASSEEGTANTGELFF.

The J gene is TRBJ2-7, the V gene TRBV11-2, with D perhaps matching TRBD1 (5 bases). The germline gives CDR1 SGHAT, CDR2 FQNNGV. V was shortened by 3 bases and J by 7 bases, with 22 bases between the two germline ends. The CDR3 spans 16 residues. CDR3 residues: CASSFGALGLTWEQYF. The CDR3 DNA is TGTGCCAGCAGCTTTGGAGCGCTGGGGCTGACTTGGGAGCAGTACTTC.

The chain joins TRBV9 to TRBJ2-7; 10 positions agree with TRBD2. Germline V gene data show CDR1 as SGDLS and CDR2 as YYNGEE. The CDR3 is made up of 15 amino acids. J was trimmed by 6 bases and V by 4 bases; bases with no gene match: 10. Here the CDR3 reads CASSPAGGSTSEQYF. In nucleotides, the CDR3 is TGTGCCAGCAGCCCAGCGGGGGGGTCTACATCCGAGCAGTACTTC.